A selection of T cell receptor beta chains follows, all from one sample in a study of Ad26.COV2.S vaccination and SARS-CoV-2 variants. The repertoire was sequenced with immunoSEQ multiplex PCR; TCRdb's copy has only in-frame clones and lacks some. The sample yields 300,000 to 400,000 clones, over 80% seen once. The sequencing used peripheral blood, collected in a trial of Ad26.COV2.S vaccine versus placebo. The receptors were gathered from a person aged 18-65 years who received the Ad26.COV2.S COVID-19 vaccine or a placebo. Each CDR3 is given with its conserved first and last residue. The D gene is left open where the match is weak. Rows give clone size only sometimes, using once, few, many, or a class for an expanded clone.

CDR3 length,V gene,clone size,J gene,D gene,CDR3 DNA,CDR3 protein
16,TRBV7-2,NA,TRBJ1-5,NA,TGTGCCAGCAGTCTCGGGCCACCTTATAGCAATCAGCCCCAGCATTTT,CASSLGPPYSNQPQHF
13,TRBV29-1,NA,TRBJ2-7,NA,TGCAGCGTTGATCAGGGACTTGGAGGGGAGCAGTACTTC,CSVDQGLGGEQYF
15,TRBV7-2,NA,TRBJ1-1,NA,TGTGCCAGCAGCTTAGTGGGGGGAATGAACACTGAAGCTTTCTTT,CASSLVGGMNTEAFF
17,TRBV7-6,NA,TRBJ2-1,TRBD1,TGTGCCAGCAGCTTAGGTTTTAGGGGGCCGAGGGGCAATGAGCAGTTCTTC,CASSLGFRGPRGNEQFF
12,TRBV2,NA,TRBJ2-2,NA,TGTGCCAGCATCGGGGTCGCCGGGGAGCTGTTTTTT,CASIGVAGELFF
13,TRBV10-3,once,TRBJ1-1,NA,TGTGCCATCAGTGGGCCAATGAACACTGAAGCTTTCTTT,CAISGPMNTEAFF
14,TRBV28,NA,TRBJ1-2,NA,TGTGCCTGCCTGACCCCGGGACAAGTCTATGGCTACACCTTC,CACLTPGQVYGYTF
16,TRBV7-9,NA,TRBJ1-2,TRBD1,TGTGCCAGCAGCTCGAATTGGGACAGGGGGGAAGATGGCTACACCTTC,CASSSNWDRGEDGYTF
15,TRBV15,NA,TRBJ2-1,NA,TGTGCCACCGTGAGAGGGGGGCTCTCCTACAATGAGCAGTTCTTC,CATVRGGLSYNEQFF
14,TRBV7-9,NA,TRBJ1-3,NA,TGTGCCAGCAGCTTAGACAACTCTGGAAACACCATATATTTT,CASSLDNSGNTIYF
19,TRBV5-1,few,TRBJ1-4,TRBD1,TGCGCCAGCAGCTTCGATGGAACGATGGTCGGACAGGAGTCCGAAAAACTGTTTTTT,CASSFDGTMVGQESEKLFF
16,TRBV24-1,NA,TRBJ2-5,TRBD1,TGTGCCACCAGTGATTTTACAGGGGGTTTCCAAGAGACCCAGTACTTC,CATSDFTGGFQETQYF
17,TRBV15,NA,TRBJ2-6,NA,TGTGCCACCAGCAGAGTGGTGACGGACTCTGGGGCCAACGTCCTGACTTTC,CATSRVVTDSGANVLTF
14,TRBV28,NA,TRBJ2-7,NA,TGTGCCAGCAGTTTATCCCTGGGGAGGAGCGAGCAGTACTTC,CASSLSLGRSEQYF
17,TRBV7-8,few,TRBJ2-3,NA,TGTGCCAGCAGCCTAACACCGGGACTCGACGCCACAGATACGCAGTATTTT,CASSLTPGLDATDTQYF
12,TRBV12-3/TRBV12-4,once,TRBJ2-7,NA,TGTGCCAGCAGGAGAGGACACTACGAGCAGTACTTC,CASRRGHYEQYF
15,TRBV7-9,NA,TRBJ1-3,TRBD1,TGTGCCAGCAGCTTCCCGACAGGGCGCGGTAACACCATATATTTT,CASSFPTGRGNTIYF
12,TRBV14,once,TRBJ2-1,NA,TGTGCCAGCAGCCAAACTCGCGATGAGCAGTTCTTC,CASSQTRDEQFF
13,TRBV27,NA,TRBJ2-7,TRBD1,TGTGCCAGCAGTTTATCGACAGGGTACGAGCAGTACTTC,CASSLSTGYEQYF
16,TRBV4-1,NA,TRBJ2-5,NA,TGCGCCAGCAGCCAAACGGGCCGCGCGTACCAAGAGACCCAGTACTTC,CASSQTGRAYQETQYF
16,TRBV28,NA,TRBJ2-7,NA,TGTGCCAGCAGTCTGCTTGGGGGGAAAAGCTCCTACGAGCAGTACTTC,CASSLLGGKSSYEQYF
19,TRBV27,few,TRBJ2-1,TRBD2,TGTGCCAGCAGTAGGAGCGGGGGTACACTATTGAGCTCCTACAATGAGCAGTTCTTC,CASSRSGGTLLSSYNEQFF
16,TRBV19,once,TRBJ1-2,TRBD1,TGTGCCAGTAGTAAAGATCCGGGACAGGGAAACTATGGCTACACCTTC,CASSKDPGQGNYGYTF
13,TRBV4-1,medium-sized,TRBJ2-3,NA,TGCGCCAGCAGCCAAGATCAGGGAGATACGCAGTATTTT,CASSQDQGDTQYF
14,TRBV9,NA,TRBJ1-1,NA,TGTGCCAGCAGCGTAGAACCCCACGATATTAAAGCTTTCTTT,CASSVEPHDIKAFF
13,TRBV7-2,NA,TRBJ2-6,NA,TGTGCCAGCAGCTTTGCGCCGGCCAACGTCCTGACTTTC,CASSFAPANVLTF
13,TRBV5-1,NA,TRBJ1-4,NA,TGCGCCAGCAGCTTAGAGAGGAATGAAAAACTGTTTTTT,CASSLERNEKLFF
14,TRBV7-9,NA,TRBJ1-2,TRBD1,TGTGCCAGCAGCCCGCGGAACGACAGGGATGGCTACACCTTC,CASSPRNDRDGYTF
15,TRBV6-2/TRBV6-3,NA,TRBJ1-5,NA,TGTGCCAGCAGCCCAAATTGGGGTCGGGATCAGCCCCAGCATTTT,CASSPNWGRDQPQHF
14,TRBV6-5,NA,TRBJ2-1,NA,TGTGCCAGCAGCCGGGATGCCCTAAGCAATGAGCAGTTCTTC,CASSRDALSNEQFF
14,TRBV9,NA,TRBJ2-3,NA,TGTGCCAGCAGCGTCGACCCCAGCACAGATACGCAGTATTTT,CASSVDPSTDTQYF
20,TRBV5-1,NA,TRBJ2-2,TRBD2,TGCGCCAGCAGCCCGGGACTAGCGGGGGCCCCATCTTGGGGCACCGGGGAGCTGTTTTTT,CASSPGLAGAPSWGTGELFF
13,TRBV6-7,once,TRBJ1-6,NA,TGTGCCATTCCGGGGGGGCCGCGATCACCCCTCCACTTT,CAIPGGPRSPLHF
12,TRBV3-1/TRBV3-2,NA,TRBJ2-7,NA,TGTGCCAGCAGCCAAGCTTCCTACGAGCAGTACTTC,CASSQASYEQYF
15,TRBV24-1,NA,TRBJ2-5,TRBD1,TGTGCCACCAGTGATGGGACAGGTCCTGGGGAGACCCAGTACTTC,CATSDGTGPGETQYF
18,TRBV5-1,NA,TRBJ1-1,TRBD1,TGCGCCAGCAGCTTGACTCTCCCGGGACAGGGGATGAACACTGAAGCTTTCTTT,CASSLTLPGQGMNTEAFF
13,TRBV6-5,once,TRBJ2-7,NA,TGTGCCAGCGGGAGGGACACCACCTACGAGCAGTACTTC,CASGRDTTYEQYF